The 5 T cell receptor beta chains given below trace back to one sample, sequenced in a study of PD-1 blockade in classical Hodgkin lymphoma. The sample's time point: cycle 4 day 1 (C4D1), after more than 5 weeks of nivolumab. Patients all relapsed after autologous stem cell transplantation, and there was variation in brentuximab vedotin exposure. Investigators isolated CD4+ T cells from thawed PBMCs through magnetic negative selection. Repertoires were generated with immunoSEQ multiplex PCR, while TCRdb's copy carries only in-frame clones and drops some. The top ten hold around 2.3% of the sample, which has 15,000 to 20,000 clones, roughly three quarters seen once. The sequenced sample was CD4+ T cells from blood, obtained before the fourth cycle of nivolumab. These receptors were obtained from a human donor with classical Hodgkin lymphoma.

This clone was picked up one time. The V gene is TRBV7-9, the J gene TRBJ1-2; no clear D gene. The germline gives CDR1 SEHNR, CDR2 FQNEAQ (reference sequence). This CDR3 has 13 residues. The germline V and J ends were trimmed by 3 bases and 7 bases, with 12 bases remaining between them. CDR3 DNA: TGTGCCAGCAGCTTGCGTGGGGAGACTGGCTACACCTTC. Its translation: CASSLRGETGYTF. Supplemented by reference TRBV7-9 and TRBJ1-2, the full variable domain reads DTGVSQNPRHKITKRGQNVTFRCDPISEHNRLYWYRQTLGQGPEFLTYFQNEAQLEKSRLLSDRFSAERPKGSFSTLEIQRTEQGDSAMYLCASSLRGETGYTFGSGTRLTVV.

The sample holds a few counts of this clone. The chain uses TRBV5-1 and TRBJ1-1; possible D gene TRBD1, 6 bases. The CDR3 has 13 residues. Germline CDR1 reads SGHRS; CDR2 reads YFSETQ. The V gene lost 1 base and the J gene lost 5 bases, with 9 bases spanning the gap. The CDR3 sequence is CASSLTGSTEAFF. The CDR3 region has the DNA TGCGCCAGCAGCTTGACAGGGAGTACTGAAGCTTTCTTT.

The J gene is TRBJ2-7, the V gene TRBV2, with 8 bases lining up with TRBD1. Losses at the gene ends were 5 bases for V and 3 bases for J; bases not matched to a gene: 6. This CDR3 is 14 amino acids long. Looked up from germline, CDR1 is SNHLY and CDR2 is FYNNEI. CDR3 coding DNA: TGTGCCAGCAGTCGACAGGGGACCCGCTACGAGCAGTACTTC. This gives the protein CASSRQGTRYEQYF.

This chain links TRBV7-8 with TRBJ2-6; 7 bases are shared with TRBD1. The CDR3 extends over 19 amino acids. After removal of 4 bases from V and 0 bases from J, the junction contained 12 bases not matched to a gene. Per the germline V gene, CDR1 is SGHVS and CDR2 is FQNEAQ. The chain's CDR3 is CASSSSPGTAFSGANVLTF. CDR3 bases: TGTGCCAGCAGCTCCTCCCCCGGGACAGCCTTCTCTGGGGCCAACGTCCTGACTTTC.

The chain carries TRBV2 and TRBJ1-1; D unresolved. This CDR3 contains 14 residues. Between the trimmed V and J ends, which lost 6 bases and 1 base, there was a span of 12 bases. Germline CDR1 and CDR2: SNHLY and FYNNEI. The CDR3 spells CASRREATNTEAFF. The CDR3 coding sequence is TGTGCCAGCAGGAGGGAGGCTACGAACACTGAAGCTTTCTTT.